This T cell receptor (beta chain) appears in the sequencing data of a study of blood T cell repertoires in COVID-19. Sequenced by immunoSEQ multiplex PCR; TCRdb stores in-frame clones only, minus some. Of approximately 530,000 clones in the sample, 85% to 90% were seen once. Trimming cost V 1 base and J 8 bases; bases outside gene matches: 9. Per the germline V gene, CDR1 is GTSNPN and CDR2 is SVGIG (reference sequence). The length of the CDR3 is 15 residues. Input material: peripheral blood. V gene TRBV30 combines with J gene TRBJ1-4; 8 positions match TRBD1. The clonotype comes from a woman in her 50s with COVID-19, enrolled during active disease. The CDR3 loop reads CAWSDPQGAREKLFF. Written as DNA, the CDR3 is TGTGCCTGGAGTGACCCGCAGGGGGCGCGAGAAAAACTGTTTTTT.